This record covers a single T cell receptor (beta chain). In terms of age and location, participants ranged from roughly 18 to 95 years and lived in under 30 US areas. Two negative PCRs, clearance, or symptom resolution characterized the recovered Cohort 3 donors. The sample is drawn from a study of blood T cell repertoires in COVID-19. Germline V gene lookup returns CDR1 GTSNPN and CDR2 SVGIG (reference sequence). The J segment lost 7 bases and the V segment lost 3 bases, leaving 9 bases of the junction unmatched. This CDR3 has 15 residues. Clones were sequenced by immunoSEQ multiplex PCR, and TCRdb holds only the in-frame ones, with some missing. The sample lists fewer than 250,000 clones, roughly 87% occurring once.

The sample comprised PBMCs or T cells enriched from blood (not recorded which). This chain links TRBV30 with TRBJ1-4; 9 positions match TRBD1. This TCR was recovered from a man aged 25 to 40 who had recovered from COVID-19. The CDR3 region has the DNA TGTGCCTGGAGGGAACCGGGACAGGGAGGTGAAAAACTGTTTTTT. Residues: CAWREPGQGGEKLFF.